This T cell receptor beta chain was obtained from a study of cytomegalovirus exposure and HLA in healthy donors. This CDR3 has 16 amino acids. The germline V gene has CDR1 SGHDN and CDR2 FVKESK. The V gene end was trimmed by 5 bases and the J gene end by 2 bases; junction bases not matched to a gene: 10. Study-wide points: Later work showed greater clonal expansion in HLA-associated TCR beta chains than in equally common others. In a later analysis, HLA-C alleles had the fewest associated TCRs, DRB1 alleles the most.

It was with 60 Vbeta and 13 Jbeta primers that the PCR ran. Data came from immunoSEQ multiplex PCR; TCRdb stores just in-frame clones and leaves some out. The table includes 120,000 or so clones, around 65% detected once. With respect to this clone: Antigen: not known.

The source is a man younger than 35 in good health and CMV-seronegative. The sample taken for sequencing was PBMCs. The chain has TRBV14 and TRBJ2-7; TRBD1 aligns across 9 bases. CDR3 loop: CASSGQYRDRAYEQYF. CDR3 DNA sequence: TGTGCCAGCAGCGGCCAATACCGGGACAGGGCCTACGAGCAGTACTTC. Full variable domain (outside the CDR3, taken from reference TRBV14 and TRBJ2-7): EAGVTQFPSHSVIEKGQTVTLRCDPISGHDNLYWYRRVMGKEIKFLLHFVKESKQDESGMPNNRFLAERTGGTYSTLKVQPAELEDSGVYFCASSGQYRDRAYEQYFGPGTRLTVT.